One sample yielded the 15 T cell receptor beta chains listed below, sequenced in a study of blood T cell repertoires in COVID-19. Sequenced by immunoSEQ multiplex PCR; TCRdb stores in-frame clones only, minus some. The top ten hold 1.3% to 1.5% of the sample, which has tens of thousands of clones, around 89% seen once. Sequenced: peripheral blood. The receptor set was obtained from a human donor in a cohort sampled during active COVID-19.

A few counts support this clone. The CDR3 reads CATSRDTGGGQPQHF. The CDR3 DNA follows: TGTGCCACCAGCAGAGATACAGGGGGAGGCCAGCCCCAGCATTTT. The J gene is TRBJ1-5, the V gene TRBV15, with 8 bases lining up with TRBD1. The germline V gene encodes CDR1 LNHNV and CDR2 YYDKDF (reference sequence). This CDR3 has 15 amino acids. The V segment lost 0 bases and the J segment 7 bases; nucleotides outside the gene matches: 5.

The chain combines TRBV7-2 with TRBJ2-2, with D possibly TRBD1 on 6 matching bases. This CDR3 has 15 amino acids. V lost 0 bases and J lost 6, with 11 bases in between. The germline V gene has CDR1 SGHTA and CDR2 FQGNSA. Here the CDR3 reads CASSLALQGPGELFF. The CDR3 DNA follows: TGTGCCAGCAGCTTAGCCCTACAGGGTCCCGGGGAGCTGTTTTTT.

The CDR3 region has the DNA TGCAGCGGTAGGACAGTTCAAGAGACCCAGTACTTC. Its translation: CSGRTVQETQYF. The rearrangement joins TRBV29-1 to TRBJ2-5, with D possibly being TRBD1 (6 bases). Trimming removed 7 bases at V and 2 bases at J, with 11 bases between. The CDR3 sequence is 12 residues long. Germline CDR1 reads SQVTM; CDR2 reads ANQGSEA.

V is TRBV7-2 and J is TRBJ2-7; 7 nucleotides agree with TRBD2. CDR3 size: 13 residues. V dropped 4 bases and J dropped 4; count of bases not matched to a gene: 4. Per germline, CDR1 SGHTA and CDR2 FQGNSA. CDR3 in DNA: TGTGCCAGCAGCTGGGCGGGAGAATACGAGCAGTACGTC. This translates into CASSWAGEYEQYV.

This chain connects TRBV14 to TRBJ2-3; the match to TRBD1 covers 8 bases. This CDR3 is built from 13 residues. Germline CDR1 is SGHDN and CDR2 is FVKESK. The V segment lost 6 bases and the J segment 1 base; nucleotides outside the gene matches: 0. The CDR3 reads CASRDRGTDTQYF. The CDR3 nucleotides read TGTGCCAGCAGGGACAGGGGCACAGATACGCAGTATTTT.

The gene calls are TRBV7-9 and TRBJ2-1; 8 nucleotides match TRBD1. Germline V gene lookup returns CDR1 SEHNR and CDR2 FQNEAQ (reference sequence). The V and J ends lost 2 bases and 12 bases, in that order; junction bases with no gene match: 3. The CDR3 is made up of 12 amino acids. The CDR3 region has the DNA TGTGCCAGCAGCTTACAGGGGGCCGGGCAGTTCTTC. Its protein product is CASSLQGAGQFF.

The rearrangement joins TRBV3-1 (or the pseudogene TRBV3-2) to TRBJ1-2; no reliable D call. Germline-derived CDR1 and CDR2 are LGHDT and YNNKEL (reference sequence). V lost 0 bases, J lost 0 bases, and 14 bases lay in between. The CDR3 is made up of 17 amino acids. The CDR3 is CASSQDLVYGANYGYTF. In DNA form, the CDR3 reads TGTGCCAGCAGCCAAGATTTAGTGTACGGAGCTAACTATGGCTACACCTTC.

J is TRBJ1-1 and V is TRBV6-5, with D possibly matching TRBD1 (6 bases). Per the germline V gene, CDR1 is MNHEY and CDR2 is SVGAGI. Trimming took off 7 bases at V and 0 bases at J, with 12 bases between the two ends. The CDR3 contains 14 residues. CDR3 loop: CASKEGGVNTEAFF. CDR3 nucleotide sequence: TGTGCCAGCAAGGAAGGGGGGGTGAACACTGAAGCTTTCTTT.

The chain carries TRBV12-3 or TRBV12-4 and TRBJ2-5, with D hard to call. The CDR3 is 13 residues long. V was shortened by 7 bases and J by 1 base, with 10 bases between the two germline ends. The CDR3, as DNA: TGTGCCAGCAAGCCGCCGGGCCAAGAGACCCAGTACTTC. It specifies CASKPPGQETQYF.

The chain recombines TRBV28 with TRBJ2-7, with TRBD2 matching over 11 bases. CDR3 length: 13 residues. Germline-derived CDR1 and CDR2 are MDHEN and SYDVKM. V lost 10 bases and J lost 7; bases outside the gene matches: 9. This chain's CDR3 is CATVLSGRGEQYF. The DNA of the CDR3 is TGTGCCACCGTACTTAGCGGGAGGGGTGAGCAGTACTTC.

This chain links TRBV3-1 (or the pseudogene TRBV3-2) with TRBJ1-2; TRBD1 aligns across 7 bases. This CDR3 is 14 amino acids long. The V gene end was trimmed by 7 bases and the J gene end by 2 bases; junction bases not matched to a gene: 7. The V gene's germline CDR1 is LGHDT and CDR2 YNNKEL (reference sequence). The CDR3 loop reads CASTRTGSNYGYTF. The CDR3 DNA sequence: TGTGCCAGCACCCGGACAGGCTCCAACTATGGCTACACCTTC.

This clone was detected once. V is TRBV5-4 and J is TRBJ1-1; a possible D gene is TRBD1 (5 bases). V lost 0 bases and J lost 0, with 9 bases in between. The V gene's germline CDR1 is SGHNT and CDR2 YYREEE (reference sequence). This CDR3 comprises 15 residues. CDR3 DNA sequence: TGTGCCAGCAGCTTGGGGGGCCCTCTGAACACTGAAGCTTTCTTT. It codes for CASSLGGPLNTEAFF.

The genes are TRBV21-1 and TRBJ2-7; TRBD2, the table's D call, was not compared with the DNA. TRBV21-1 is assigned pseudogene status. CDR3 size: 14 residues. CDR3 region: CASSKLRGTYEQYV. The CDR3 bases are TGTGCCAGCAGCAAATTGCGGGGGACCTACGAGCAGTACGTC.

The chain combines TRBV18 with TRBJ1-5; 9 bases agree with TRBD1. CDR1 and CDR2 (germline): KGHSH, LQKENI. CDR3 length: 14 amino acids. V lost 2 bases, J lost 4 bases, and 0 bases stayed unmatched. The CDR3 sequence: CASSPGTGNQPQHF. The CDR3 DNA reads as TGTGCCAGCTCACCAGGGACAGGGAATCAGCCCCAGCATTTT.

The rearrangement links TRBV27 to TRBJ2-1; D is unresolved. Trimming left V 6 bases short and J 7 bases short, with 16 bases between. CDR1 and CDR2 (germline): MNHEY, SMNVEV (reference sequence). This CDR3 spans 14 amino acids. CDR3 DNA: TGTGCCAGCAGCAGTCCCCTACGAGGAAATGAGCAGTTCTTC. Its protein is CASSSPLRGNEQFF.